Reported below is one T cell receptor beta chain. Its antigen is unidentified. The V gene's germline CDR1 is SGHTA and CDR2 FQGNSA. The junction had 4 bases not matched to a gene; V was cut back by 1 base and J by 4 bases. There are 14 residues in the CDR3. The data stem from a study of T cell repertoires in cytomegalovirus infection. On the study more broadly: The authors relied on CMV epitopes, both recently identified HLA-C-restricted and well-studied HLA-B-restricted. Matching HLA type, along with CMV infection, was indicated by public TCR beta signatures. Study-level results: There were HLA-C-restricted CMV-specific TCR beta clonotypes dominating the ex vivo response. Cumulative frequency of public TCR beta families picked out carriers of CMV plus the relevant HLA.

TCRdb used MiXCR to reprocess the reads, holding one entry per CDR3 protein. The sample contains 830,000 or so distinct CDR3 sequences, around a third of which appear only once. The sample was cultured CD8+ T cells from PBMCs, taken from culture after CMV antigen stimulation. This sequence was found in a human donor in good health (CMV status not recorded). Some clones in this sample may be carry-over from other donors' samples. The genes are TRBV7-2 and TRBJ2-7, with 7 bases identical to TRBD1. The CDR3 sequence is CASSLEVRGYEQYV. DNA of the CDR3: TGTGCCAGCAGCTTAGAAGTCAGGGGGTACGAGCAGTACGTC.